Listed below are T cell receptor beta chains from one sample, sequenced in a study of human T cells and chemical hapten exposure. TCRdb reprocessed the RACE reads with MiXCR, giving one entry per CDR3 protein. The profile covers 80,000 to 100,000 distinct CDR3 sequences, with about 9% appearing a single time and 2% to 2.5% taken by the ten largest. Specimen: whole blood, collected in connection with sensitization to the hapten diphenylcyclopropenone (DPC). These TCRs come from a woman in her thirties or forties with alopecia areata. Some clones in this sample may be carry-over from other donors' samples. Each CDR3 is given with its conserved first and last residue. D genes are given only for firm matches. Not all rows give a size; the values are once, few, many and, for expanded clones, a class.

v_call	d_call	j_call	clone_size	cdr3_nt	cdr3_aa
TRBV20-1	TRBD1	TRBJ1-4	NA	TGCAGTGCTCGACGGGGACAGGATAATGAAAAACTGTTTTTT	CSARRGQDNEKLFF
TRBV28	NA	TRBJ1-2	NA	TGTGCCAGCAGCCGGAATCCACAGGGCGACTATGGCTACACCTTC	CASSRNPQGDYGYTF
TRBV29-1	TRBD1	TRBJ1-1	NA	TGCAGCGCCAGCGGGACAGCGTGGACTGAAGCTTTCTTT	CSASGTAWTEAFF
TRBV28	NA	TRBJ1-1	many	TGTGCCAGCAGGAGTCCGGCGACTGAAGCTTTCTTT	CASRSPATEAFF
TRBV4-2	TRBD2	TRBJ2-1	many	TGTGCCAGCAGCCAAGATGCCGCTAGCGGTACCAATGAGCAGTTCTTC	CASSQDAASGTNEQFF
TRBV5-6	NA	TRBJ1-1	few	TGTGCCAGCACCCGTCCGGAGAACACTGAAGCTTTCTTT	CASTRPENTEAFF
TRBV20-1	TRBD2	TRBJ2-4	NA	TGCAGTGCGGGAGGGGCAGGGTTAGCCAAAAACATTCAGTACTTC	CSAGGAGLAKNIQYF
TRBV24-1	NA	TRBJ2-5	many	TGTGCCACCAGTGATTTTTCCACTACTCTACAAGAGACCCAGTACTTC	CATSDFSTTLQETQYF
TRBV5-6	NA	TRBJ1-6	many	TGTGCCAGCAGCTTGTACTCGAGTAATTCACCCCTCCACTTT	CASSLYSSNSPLHF
TRBV11-2	NA	TRBJ2-1	NA	TGTGCCAGCAGCTTAGACGGACCCCGGCAGTTCTTC	CASSLDGPRQFF
TRBV19	NA	TRBJ2-3	few	TGTGCCAGTAGTATCCAGGCTAGCAGAGGGGCAGATACGCAGTATTTT	CASSIQASRGADTQYF
TRBV20-1	TRBD2	TRBJ2-1	many	TGCAGTGCTGCGGGACTAGCGGGTGTCGGGCAGTTCTTC	CSAAGLAGVGQFF
TRBV7-8	NA	TRBJ2-7	few	TGTGCCAGCAGCTTAGAACCCCAAAGCTCCTACGAGCAGTACTTC	CASSLEPQSSYEQYF
TRBV6-4	NA	TRBJ2-1	many	TGTGCCAGCAGTGAGAGAGGAGATTACAATGAGCAGTTCTTC	CASSERGDYNEQFF
TRBV28	TRBD1	TRBJ2-5	many	TGTGCCAGCAGTTCACCGGACAGGCAAGAGACCCAGTACTTC	CASSSPDRQETQYF
TRBV7-2	NA	TRBJ2-2	NA	TGTGCCAGCAGCGATCAGGGACCCACCGGGGAGCTGTTTTTT	CASSDQGPTGELFF
TRBV4-2	NA	TRBJ2-1	few	TGTGCCAGCAGCCAAGATTTGAACGGGGCCCACAATGAGCAGTTCTTC	CASSQDLNGAHNEQFF
TRBV28	NA	TRBJ2-7	NA	TGTGCCAGCAGTCGGCCGGGACTCGAGCAGTACTTC	CASSRPGLEQYF
TRBV28	TRBD1	TRBJ2-7	NA	TGTGCCAGCAGTTTTACCGCAGGGGGCTACGAGCAGTACTTC	CASSFTAGGYEQYF
TRBV9	NA	TRBJ2-2	NA	TGTGCCAGCAGCGTTGCCCCTGGGGGGACATATAACACCGGGGAGCTGTTTTTT	CASSVAPGGTYNTGELFF